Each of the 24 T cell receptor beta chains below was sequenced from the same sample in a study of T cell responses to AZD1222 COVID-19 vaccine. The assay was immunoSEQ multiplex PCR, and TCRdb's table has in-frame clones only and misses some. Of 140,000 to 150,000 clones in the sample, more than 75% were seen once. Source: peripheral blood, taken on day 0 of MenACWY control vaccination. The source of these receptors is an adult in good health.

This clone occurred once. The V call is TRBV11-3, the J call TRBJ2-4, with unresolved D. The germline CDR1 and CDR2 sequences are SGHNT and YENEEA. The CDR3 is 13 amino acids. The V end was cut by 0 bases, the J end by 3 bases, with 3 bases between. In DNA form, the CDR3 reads TGTGCCAGCAGCTTAGACAGCAAAAACATTCAGTACTTC. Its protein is CASSLDSKNIQYF.

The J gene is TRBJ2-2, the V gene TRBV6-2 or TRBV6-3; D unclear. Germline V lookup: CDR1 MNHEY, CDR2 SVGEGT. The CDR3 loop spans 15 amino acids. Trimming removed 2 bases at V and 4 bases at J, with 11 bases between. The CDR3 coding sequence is TGTGCCAGCAGTTACCACTCCGTGGGCACCGGGGAGCTGTTTTTT. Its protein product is CASSYHSVGTGELFF.

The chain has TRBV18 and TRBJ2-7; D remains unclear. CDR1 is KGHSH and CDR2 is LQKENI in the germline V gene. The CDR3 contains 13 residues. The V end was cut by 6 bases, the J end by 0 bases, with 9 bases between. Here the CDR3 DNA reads TGTGCCAGCTCGCCGGCCACCTCCTACGAGCAGTACTTC. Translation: CASSPATSYEQYF.

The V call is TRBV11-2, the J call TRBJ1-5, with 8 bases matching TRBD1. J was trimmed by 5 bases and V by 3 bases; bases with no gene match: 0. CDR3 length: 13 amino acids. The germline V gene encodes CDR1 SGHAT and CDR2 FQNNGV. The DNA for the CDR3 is TGTGCCAGCAGCTTGACAGGGGATCAGCCCCAGCATTTT. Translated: CASSLTGDQPQHF. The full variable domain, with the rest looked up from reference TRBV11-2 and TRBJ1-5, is EAGVAQSPRYKIIEKRQSVAFWCNPISGHATLYWYQQILGQGPKLLIQFQNNGVVDDSQLPKDRFSAERLKGVDSTLKIQPAKLEDSAVYLCASSLTGDQPQHFGDGTRLSIL.

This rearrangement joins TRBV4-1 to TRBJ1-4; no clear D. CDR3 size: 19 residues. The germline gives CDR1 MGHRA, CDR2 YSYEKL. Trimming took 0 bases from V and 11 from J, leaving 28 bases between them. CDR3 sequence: CASSQDPGSGNTVMRKLFF. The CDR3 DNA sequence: TGCGCCAGCAGCCAAGATCCCGGTTCGGGAAACACCGTGATGAGGAAACTGTTTTTT.

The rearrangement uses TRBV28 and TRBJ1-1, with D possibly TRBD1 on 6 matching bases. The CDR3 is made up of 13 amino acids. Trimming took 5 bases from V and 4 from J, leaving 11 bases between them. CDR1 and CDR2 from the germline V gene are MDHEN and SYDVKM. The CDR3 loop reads CASSPDRVTEAFF. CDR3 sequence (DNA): TGTGCCAGCAGTCCGGACAGAGTCACTGAAGCTTTCTTT.

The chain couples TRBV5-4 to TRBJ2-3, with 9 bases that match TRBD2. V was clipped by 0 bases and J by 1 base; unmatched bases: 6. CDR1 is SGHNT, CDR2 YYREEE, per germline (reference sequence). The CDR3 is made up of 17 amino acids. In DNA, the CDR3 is TGTGCCAGCAGCTTGGCCGGCGGGGGGGCCGGCACAGATACGCAGTATTTT. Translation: CASSLAGGGAGTDTQYF.

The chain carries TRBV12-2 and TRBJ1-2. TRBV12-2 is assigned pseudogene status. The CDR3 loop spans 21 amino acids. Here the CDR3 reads CASRPYYLPLKGVWKNYGYTF. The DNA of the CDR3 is TGTGCAAGTCGCCCATACTACCTACCACTAAAAGGTGTGTGGAAGAACTATGGCTACACCTTC.

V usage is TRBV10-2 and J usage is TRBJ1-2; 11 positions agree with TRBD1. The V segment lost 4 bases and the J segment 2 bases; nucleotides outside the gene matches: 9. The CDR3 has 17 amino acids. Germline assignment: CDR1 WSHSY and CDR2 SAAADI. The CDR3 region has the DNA TGCGCCAGCAGTGCTTCCCGGGACAGGGGGAGGAACTATGGCTACACCTTC. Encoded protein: CASSASRDRGRNYGYTF.

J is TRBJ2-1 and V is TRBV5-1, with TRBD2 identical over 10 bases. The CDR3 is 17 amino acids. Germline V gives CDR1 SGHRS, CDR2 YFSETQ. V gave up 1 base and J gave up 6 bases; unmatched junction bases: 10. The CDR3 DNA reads TGCGCCAGCAGCTTGCGTCTAGCGGGGGCTTATGTCAATGAGCAGTTCTTC. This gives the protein CASSLRLAGAYVNEQFF.

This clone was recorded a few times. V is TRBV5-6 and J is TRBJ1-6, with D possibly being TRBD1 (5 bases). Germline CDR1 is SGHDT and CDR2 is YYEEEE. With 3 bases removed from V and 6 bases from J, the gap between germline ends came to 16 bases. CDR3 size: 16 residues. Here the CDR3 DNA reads TGTGCCAGCAGCTCCGTTGGGGGAAACCTTAATTCACCCCTCCACTTT. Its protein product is CASSSVGGNLNSPLHF.

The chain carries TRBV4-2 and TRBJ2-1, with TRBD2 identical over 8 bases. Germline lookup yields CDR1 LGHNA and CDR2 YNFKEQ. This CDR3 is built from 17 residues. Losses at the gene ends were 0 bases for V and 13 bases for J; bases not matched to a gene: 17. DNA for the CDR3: TGTGCCAGCAGCCAAGAACGATCGCCGGGATTGGGACTAGTCCAGTTCTTC. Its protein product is CASSQERSPGLGLVQFF.

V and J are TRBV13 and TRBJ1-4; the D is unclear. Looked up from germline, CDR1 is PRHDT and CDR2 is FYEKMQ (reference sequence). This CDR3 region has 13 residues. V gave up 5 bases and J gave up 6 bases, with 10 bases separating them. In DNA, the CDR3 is TGTGCCAGCAGCCTGCGGGGAGATGAAAAACTGTTTTTT. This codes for CASSLRGDEKLFF.

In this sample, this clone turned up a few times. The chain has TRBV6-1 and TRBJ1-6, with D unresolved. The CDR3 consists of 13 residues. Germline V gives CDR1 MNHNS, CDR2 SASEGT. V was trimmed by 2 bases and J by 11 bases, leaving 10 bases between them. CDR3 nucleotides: TGTGCCAGCAGTGAACTCGGCATACCACCCCTCCACTTT. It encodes CASSELGIPPLHF.

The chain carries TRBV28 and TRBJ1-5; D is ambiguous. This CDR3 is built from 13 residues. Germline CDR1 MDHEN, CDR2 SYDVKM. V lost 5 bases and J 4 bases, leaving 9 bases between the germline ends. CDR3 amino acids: CASSPSQNQPQHF. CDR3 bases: TGTGCCAGCAGTCCCTCCCAGAATCAGCCCCAGCATTTT.

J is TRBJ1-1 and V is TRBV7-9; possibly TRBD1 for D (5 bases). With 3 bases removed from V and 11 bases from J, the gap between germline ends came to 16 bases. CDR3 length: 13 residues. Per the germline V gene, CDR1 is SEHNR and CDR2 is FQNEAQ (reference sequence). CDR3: CASSFRRDVWAFF. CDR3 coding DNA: TGTGCCAGCAGCTTCCGACGGGACGTATGGGCTTTCTTT.

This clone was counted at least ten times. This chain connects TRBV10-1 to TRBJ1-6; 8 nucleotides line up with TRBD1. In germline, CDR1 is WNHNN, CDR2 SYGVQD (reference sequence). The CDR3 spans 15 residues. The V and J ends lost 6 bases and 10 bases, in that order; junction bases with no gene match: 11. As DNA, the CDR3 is TGCGCCAGCAGCCAGGACAGGGAAGAGGGATCACCCCTCCACTTT. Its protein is CASSQDREEGSPLHF.

The CDR3 bases are TGTGCCAGTAGTAGCGGTAACACTGAAGCTTTCTTT. Protein product: CASSSGNTEAFF. The chain uses TRBV19 and TRBJ1-1; the D is unclear. The germline V gene encodes CDR1 LNHDA and CDR2 SQIVND (reference sequence). The CDR3 covers 12 residues. Deletions cut 4 bases from V and 2 bases from J, with 5 bases between.

The CDR3 sequence is CASSIGGRGTGLLPGLFISEQYF. In DNA, the CDR3 is TGTGCCAGTAGTATAGGGGGCAGGGGGACAGGGTTATTACCGGGACTTTTTATCAGCGAGCAGTACTTC. This chain uses TRBV19 with TRBJ2-7; 9 nucleotides align to TRBD1. Germline CDR1 reads LNHDA; CDR2 reads SQIVND (reference sequence). V lost 1 base and J lost 6; bases outside the gene matches: 31. The CDR3 length is 23 residues.

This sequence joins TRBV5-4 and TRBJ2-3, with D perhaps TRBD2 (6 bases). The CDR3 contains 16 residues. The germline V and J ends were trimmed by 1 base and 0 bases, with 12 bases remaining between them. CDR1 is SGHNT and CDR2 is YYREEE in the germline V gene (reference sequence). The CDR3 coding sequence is TGTGCCAGCAGCTTGTGGGACTCCGTGAGCACAGATACGCAGTATTTT. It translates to CASSLWDSVSTDTQYF.

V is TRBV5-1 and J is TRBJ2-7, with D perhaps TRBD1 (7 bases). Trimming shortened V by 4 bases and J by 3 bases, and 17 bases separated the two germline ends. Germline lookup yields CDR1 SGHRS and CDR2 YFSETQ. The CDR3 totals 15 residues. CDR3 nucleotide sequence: TGCGCCAGCAGCCCCAGGCGGGACAGAAACTACGAGCAGTACTTC. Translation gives CASSPRRDRNYEQYF.

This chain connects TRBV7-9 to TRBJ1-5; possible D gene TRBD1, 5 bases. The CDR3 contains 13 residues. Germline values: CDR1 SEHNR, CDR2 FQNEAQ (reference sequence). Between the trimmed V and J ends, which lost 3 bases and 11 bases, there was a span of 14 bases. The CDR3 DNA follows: TGTGCCAGCAGCTTGGACGGACGGGGGGCCCAGCATTTT. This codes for CASSLDGRGAQHF.

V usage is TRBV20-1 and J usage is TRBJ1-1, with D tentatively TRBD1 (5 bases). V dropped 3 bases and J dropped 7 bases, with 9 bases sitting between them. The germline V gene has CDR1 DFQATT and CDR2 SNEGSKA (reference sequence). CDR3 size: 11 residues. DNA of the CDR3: TGCAGTGCTAGGAGGGACCATGAAGCTTTCTTT. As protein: CSARRDHEAFF.

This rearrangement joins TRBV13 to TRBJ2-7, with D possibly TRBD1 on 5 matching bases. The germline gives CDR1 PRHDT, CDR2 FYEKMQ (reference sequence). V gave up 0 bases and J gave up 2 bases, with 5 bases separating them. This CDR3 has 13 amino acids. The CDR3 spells CASSLGRAYEQYV. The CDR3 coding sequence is TGTGCCAGCAGCTTAGGCAGGGCCTACGAGCAGTACGTC.